This T cell receptor (beta chain) was found in a study of T cells after yellow fever vaccination. Study overall: SMART-Seq v4 Ultra Low Input prepared the low-cell-number fractions. Study observations and caveats: The CD4 compartment and the CD8 compartment contained a small share of clonotypes in common. Secondary responses were weaker yet peaked faster, day 5 versus 15.

This clonotype was seen ten or more times. The antigen is unknown. The V and J ends lost 8 bases and 7 bases, in that order; junction bases with no gene match: 9. CDR1 and CDR2 (germline): MNHEY, SVGAGI. The CDR3 loop spans 13 amino acids. By 5'RACE template switching, TCR cDNA was produced, with a universal primer site and UMIs added in the process. TCRdb processed the 5' RACE reads anew with MiXCR; each CDR3 protein has one entry. The table shows 90,000 to 150,000 distinct CDR3 sequences, with around 6.7% occurring only once. Sequences were derived from CD4+ T cells sorted from PBMCs, sampled roughly 46 days after the first yellow fever vaccination. The sequence was collected from a man aged 18 to 30 who received the YFV17D yellow fever vaccine. V is TRBV6-5 and J is TRBJ2-7, with 9 bases matching TRBD2. CDR3 in amino acids: CASGGGAPEEQYF. CDR3 sequence (DNA): TGTGCCAGCGGCGGGGGGGCTCCGGAGGAGCAGTACTTC.